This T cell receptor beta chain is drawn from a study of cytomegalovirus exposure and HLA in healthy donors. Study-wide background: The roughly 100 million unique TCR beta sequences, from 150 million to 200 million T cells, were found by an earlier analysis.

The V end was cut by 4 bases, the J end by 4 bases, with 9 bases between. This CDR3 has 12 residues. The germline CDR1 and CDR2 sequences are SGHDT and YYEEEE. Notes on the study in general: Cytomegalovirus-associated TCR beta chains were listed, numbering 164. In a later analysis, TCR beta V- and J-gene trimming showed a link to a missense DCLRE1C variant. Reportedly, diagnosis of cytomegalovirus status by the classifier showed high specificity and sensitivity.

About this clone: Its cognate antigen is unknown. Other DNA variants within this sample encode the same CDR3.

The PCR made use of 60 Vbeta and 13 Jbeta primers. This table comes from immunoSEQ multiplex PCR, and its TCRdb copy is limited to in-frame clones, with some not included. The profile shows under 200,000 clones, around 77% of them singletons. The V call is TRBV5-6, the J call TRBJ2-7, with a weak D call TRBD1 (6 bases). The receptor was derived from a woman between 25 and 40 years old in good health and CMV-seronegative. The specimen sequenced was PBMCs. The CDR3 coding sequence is TGTGCCAGCAGCCCGCAGGGGTACGAGCAGTACTTC. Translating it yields CASSPQGYEQYF.